Listed below are T cell receptor beta chains from one sample, sequenced in a study of blood T cell repertoires in COVID-19. Measured with immunoSEQ multiplex PCR; TCRdb has only the in-frame clones, and not every one. The data contain about 400,000 clones, around 87% of them seen just once; the ten biggest clones take up roughly 1.9%. Sequenced: PBMCs or T cells enriched from blood (not recorded which). Every receptor here comes from a man aged 35-49 years in a cohort exposed to, infected with or recovered from COVID-19 (not recorded which). The CDR3 runs from the conserved cysteine through the conserved F or W. The order of the fields is D gene, clone size, V gene, J gene, CDR3 protein, CDR3 DNA. A D gene is named only where the DNA matches it firmly. Size is omitted from some rows. Given values are once, few, many or a class for expanded clones.

NA	once	TRBV5-1	TRBJ2-3	CASGPGGTDTQYF	TGCGCCAGCGGGCCAGGGGGCACAGATACGCAGTATTTT
TRBD1	NA	TRBV6-5	TRBJ1-3	CASSYSKGAAGNTIYF	TGTGCCAGCAGTTACTCGAAGGGGGCCGCTGGAAACACCATATATTTT
NA	NA	TRBV15	TRBJ2-5	CATSRGGSETQYF	TGTGCCACCAGCAGAGGAGGTTCGGAGACCCAGTACTTC
NA	few	TRBV6-5	TRBJ1-5	CASSSTNQPQHF	TGTGCCAGCAGTTCCACAAATCAGCCCCAGCATTTT
NA	once	TRBV19	TRBJ2-4	CASSDGTPGGTKNIQYF	TGTGCCAGTAGCGATGGGACTCCGGGTGGGACCAAAAACATTCAGTACTTC
NA	once	TRBV5-6	TRBJ1-2	CASSLEQGVGYGYTF	TGTGCCAGCAGCTTGGAACAGGGAGTAGGGTATGGCTACACCTTC
NA	once	TRBV6-6	TRBJ1-5	CASSYWGEFQPQHF	TGTGCCAGCAGTTACTGGGGGGAATTTCAGCCCCAGCATTTT
TRBD1	NA	TRBV18	TRBJ2-3	CASSPRDRDTDTQYF	TGTGCCAGCTCACCCCGGGACAGAGATACAGATACGCAGTATTTT
NA	NA	TRBV30	TRBJ1-2	CAWTGLSYGYTF	TGTGCCTGGACAGGGCTGAGCTATGGCTACACCTTC
TRBD1	NA	TRBV7-6	TRBJ1-2	CASSFGGIRDRANYGYTF	TGTGCCAGCAGCTTTGGAGGGATCCGGGACAGAGCTAACTATGGCTACACCTTC
TRBD2	NA	TRBV10-3	TRBJ2-1	CAITFSGRVGNEQFF	TGTGCCATCACCTTTAGCGGGAGGGTGGGCAATGAGCAGTTCTTC
NA	NA	TRBV18	TRBJ1-5	CASSPGGSQPQHF	TGTGCCAGCTCACCGGGGGGGAGTCAGCCCCAGCATTTT
NA	NA	TRBV19	TRBJ2-7	CASSPPERGSGYEQYF	TGTGCCAGTAGTCCTCCGGAAAGGGGCTCAGGCTACGAGCAGTACTTC
TRBD1	once	TRBV2	TRBJ1-6	CASKARTGGSYNSPLHF	TGTGCCAGCAAAGCTAGAACAGGGGGCTCCTATAATTCACCCCTCCACTTT
NA	NA	TRBV5-1	TRBJ1-4	CASSFTTTNEKLFF	TGCGCCAGCAGCTTCACAACAACTAATGAAAAACTGTTTTTT
NA	NA	TRBV5-4	TRBJ2-2	CASSSGHLTGELFF	TGTGCCAGCAGCTCCGGACACCTCACCGGGGAGCTGTTTTTT
TRBD1	once	TRBV2	TRBJ1-1	CARQGQMNTEAFF	TGTGCCAGGCAGGGACAGATGAACACTGAAGCTTTCTTT
TRBD1	NA	TRBV6-2/TRBV6-3	TRBJ2-3	CASSYRDRSTDTQYF	TGTGCCAGCAGTTACAGGGACAGAAGCACAGATACGCAGTATTTT
TRBD1	NA	TRBV6-5	TRBJ2-7	CASVSPDTGVYEQYF	TGTGCCAGCGTTAGTCCAGACACAGGGGTCTACGAGCAGTACTTC
TRBD1	NA	TRBV28	TRBJ1-5	CATRGGQVNQPQHF	TGTGCCACTAGGGGGGGACAGGTGAATCAGCCCCAGCATTTT
NA	NA	TRBV7-8	TRBJ1-5	CASSLGEGRQPQHF	TGTGCCAGCAGCTTAGGGGAGGGTAGGCAGCCCCAGCATTTT
NA	NA	TRBV6-5	TRBJ1-5	CASSSGQNRNQPQHF	TGTGCCAGCAGTTCGGGACAAAATCGCAATCAGCCCCAGCATTTT
NA	NA	TRBV15	TRBJ2-7	CATSRFKDTSYEQYF	TGTGCCACCAGCAGATTTAAGGACACCTCCTACGAGCAGTACTTC
NA	few	TRBV29-1	TRBJ1-1	CHWERGDVAFF	TGCCACTGGGAGCGGGGCGATGTGGCTTTCTTT
TRBD1	NA	TRBV7-2	TRBJ2-2	CASSLFRDRGLFTGELFF	TGTGCCAGCAGCTTGTTCCGGGACAGGGGGCTGTTCACCGGGGAGCTGTTTTTT
TRBD1	NA	TRBV30	TRBJ2-3	CAWSATGTVGDTQYF	TGTGCCTGGAGCGCAACCGGGACAGTTGGGGATACGCAGTATTTT
TRBD2	NA	TRBV2	TRBJ2-2	CASRSSGRWTGELFF	TGTGCCAGCAGGTCCAGCGGGAGATGGACCGGGGAGCTGTTTTTT
NA	NA	TRBV21-1	TRBJ2-7	CASRKGPADRVSNEQYF	TGTGCCAGCAGGAAAGGGCCGGCTGACAGGGTAAGCAACGAGCAGTACTTC
TRBD2	NA	TRBV3-1/TRBV3-2	TRBJ2-5	CASSQWEGVETQYF	TGTGCCAGCAGCCAATGGGAGGGAGTGGAGACCCAGTACTTC
TRBD1	once	TRBV19	TRBJ2-5	CASSWDRQETQYF	TGTGCCAGTAGCTGGGACAGGCAAGAGACCCAGTACTTC
NA	NA	TRBV4-1	TRBJ1-1	CASAQGWGTEAFF	TGCGCCAGCGCCCAGGGCTGGGGCACTGAAGCTTTCTTT
NA	NA	TRBV11-3	TRBJ2-2	CASSLDVAVNTGELFF	TGTGCCAGCAGCTTAGATGTGGCGGTAAACACCGGGGAGCTGTTTTTT
TRBD2	NA	TRBV5-1	TRBJ2-1	CASSRTSGSLNEQFF	TGCGCCAGCAGCAGGACTAGCGGGAGTTTAAATGAGCAGTTCTTC
NA	NA	TRBV5-6	TRBJ1-2	CASSLERGNYGYTF	TGTGCCAGCAGCTTGGAACGGGGTAACTATGGCTACACCTTC
NA	NA	TRBV6-9	TRBJ2-1	CASSYPLRTLYNEQFF	TGTGCCAGCAGTTATCCTCTCCGGACTCTATACAATGAGCAGTTCTTC
NA	NA	TRBV7-9	TRBJ1-2	CASSLGQGYGYTF	TGTGCCAGCAGCTTAGGGCAGGGCTATGGCTACACCTTC
NA	NA	TRBV24-1	TRBJ2-1	CATSDGAYNEQFF	TGTGCCACCAGTGATGGAGCCTACAATGAGCAGTTCTTC
NA	NA	TRBV3-1/TRBV3-2	TRBJ1-5	CASSQDLFRGQPQHF	TGTGCCAGCAGCCAAGATTTGTTCCGGGGTCAGCCCCAGCATTTT
NA	NA	TRBV19	TRBJ2-7	CASIIVPRNRVYEQYF	TGTGCCAGTATTATAGTACCCCGCAACAGGGTCTACGAGCAGTACTTC
TRBD1	NA	TRBV11-3	TRBJ2-3	CASSRQGLRTDTQYF	TGTGCCAGCAGCCGACAGGGTCTGCGCACAGATACGCAGTATTTT
NA	NA	TRBV21-1	TRBJ2-2	CASSENPGLTKGVTGELFF	TGTGCCAGCAGCGAGAACCCGGGACTGACAAAAGGGGTCACCGGGGAGCTGTTTTTT
TRBD1	NA	TRBV30	TRBJ1-4	CAWSNKPGQPNEKLFF	TGTGCCTGGAGCAACAAACCGGGACAGCCGAATGAAAAACTGTTTTTT
NA	once	TRBV6-5	TRBJ2-3	CASSLGASTDTQYF	TGTGCCAGCAGCCTCGGTGCTAGCACAGATACGCAGTATTTT
NA	few	TRBV11-2	TRBJ2-3	CASSSEGTGTDTQYF	TGTGCCAGCAGCTCCGAGGGGACTGGCACAGATACGCAGTATTTT
TRBD1	NA	TRBV30	TRBJ2-3	CALIPGQGARRDTQYF	TGTGCCTTAATACCGGGACAGGGGGCGCGAAGAGATACGCAGTATTTT
TRBD1	NA	TRBV19	TRBJ1-2	CASSLGDSANYGYTF	TGTGCCAGTAGTCTGGGGGACAGCGCTAACTATGGCTACACCTTC
TRBD1	NA	TRBV28	TRBJ2-7	CASSQGQPHEQYF	TGTGCCAGCAGTCAGGGACAGCCCCACGAGCAGTACTTC